This T cell receptor (beta chain) was observed in a study of blood T cell repertoires in COVID-19. Study-level background: Material from acute and convalescent COVID-19 was sourced from the United States, Italy and Spain. From T cells, B-cell-depleted T cells, or PBMCs came the material, which was cDNA or gDNA.

Study processing details: Scientists estimated how many nucleated cells there were by amplifying reference gene primers. The table came from immunoSEQ multiplex PCR; TCRdb's copy has only in-frame clones and leaves some out. For V, J and clone size, that table is used; D and trimming come from the DNA. The profile shows over 120,000 clones, around 81% of them singletons. For this clone: Additional DNA sequences in this sample encode the identical CDR3.

V shed 7 bases, J shed 5 bases, and the junction held 7 bases outside the gene matches. This CDR3 has 14 residues. Germline V gene sequence: CDR1 MNHEY, CDR2 SVGAGI. This sequence joins TRBV6-5 and TRBJ1-2; TRBD1 matches at 10 bases. The sequencing input was peripheral blood. This sequence was found in a woman aged 55-69 years with acute or convalescent COVID-19. In DNA, the CDR3 is TGTGCCAGCATAGAGACAGGGGGCGCATATGGCTACACCTTC. Translated: CASIETGGAYGYTF.